This is a list of T cell receptor beta chains from one sample in a study of OX40 agonist ivuxolimab in advanced cancers. The assay was immunoSEQ multiplex PCR, and TCRdb's table has in-frame clones only and misses some. Here the sample spans 13,000 to 15,000 clones, around four fifths being singletons. Here the sequenced sample was CD4+ or CD8+ T cells sorted from blood, taken in a trial of the OX40 agonist ivuxolimab. These receptors all stem from an adult with an advanced solid tumor such as melanoma, head and neck, liver or kidney cancer. The CDR3 runs from the conserved cysteine through the conserved F or W. D genes are given only for firm matches. Some rows mark clone size as missing; the rest say once, few, many or name a class of expanded clone.

D gene: -; J gene: TRBJ2-2; clone size: -; V gene: TRBV6-6; CDR3 DNA: TGTGCCAGCAGAATGACAGAGAACACCGGGGAGCTGTTTTTT; CDR3 protein: CASRMTENTGELFF
D gene: TRBD1; J gene: TRBJ2-1; clone size: -; V gene: TRBV7-2; CDR3 DNA: TGTGCCAGCAGTCCCGGGACAGGTTACAATGAGCAGTTCTTC; CDR3 protein: CASSPGTGYNEQFF
D gene: -; J gene: TRBJ2-1; clone size: -; V gene: TRBV30; CDR3 DNA: TGTGCCTGTATGCGGTACAATGAGCAGTTCTTC; CDR3 protein: CACMRYNEQFF
D gene: -; J gene: TRBJ1-5; clone size: -; V gene: TRBV6-5; CDR3 DNA: TGTGCCAGCGGAGATCAGCCCCAGCATTTT; CDR3 protein: CASGDQPQHF
D gene: TRBD2; J gene: TRBJ2-1; clone size: -; V gene: TRBV27; CDR3 DNA: TGTGCCAGCAGTTTCCCGACTAGCCATGAGCAGTTCTTC; CDR3 protein: CASSFPTSHEQFF
D gene: TRBD1; J gene: TRBJ1-5; clone size: -; V gene: TRBV6-1; CDR3 DNA: TGTGCCAGCAGTGAAGCGGACAGGGGACACCAGCCCCAGCATTTT; CDR3 protein: CASSEADRGHQPQHF
D gene: -; J gene: TRBJ2-7; clone size: -; V gene: TRBV4-1; CDR3 DNA: TGCGCCAGCGGATCGGCGGGCGAGCAGTACTTC; CDR3 protein: CASGSAGEQYF
D gene: TRBD2; J gene: TRBJ2-1; clone size: -; V gene: TRBV9; CDR3 DNA: TGTGCCAGCAGCGTAGCGGTAGCGGGAGGGCCGGAGCGCTACAATGAGCAGTTCTTC; CDR3 protein: CASSVAVAGGPERYNEQFF
D gene: -; J gene: TRBJ2-3; clone size: -; V gene: TRBV7-9; CDR3 DNA: TGTGCCAGCAGCTTCGGCTACAGCCCCACAGATACGCAGTATTTT; CDR3 protein: CASSFGYSPTDTQYF
D gene: -; J gene: TRBJ2-7; clone size: -; V gene: TRBV6-1; CDR3 DNA: TGTGCCAGTGAGGGGGGTTCCTACGAGCAGTACTTC; CDR3 protein: CASEGGSYEQYF
D gene: -; J gene: TRBJ1-5; clone size: once; V gene: TRBV30; CDR3 DNA: TGTGCCTGGAGTGTAGGCAATCAGCCCCAGCATTTT; CDR3 protein: CAWSVGNQPQHF
D gene: -; J gene: TRBJ1-3; clone size: -; V gene: TRBV28; CDR3 DNA: TGTGCCAGCAGTCCTCTGACCCACTCTGGAAACACCATATATTTT; CDR3 protein: CASSPLTHSGNTIYF
D gene: -; J gene: TRBJ2-7; clone size: -; V gene: TRBV11-2; CDR3 DNA: TGTGCCAGCAGCTTAGATGAGGTAGACGGATACGAGCAGTACTTC; CDR3 protein: CASSLDEVDGYEQYF
D gene: -; J gene: TRBJ1-4; clone size: -; V gene: TRBV5-1; CDR3 DNA: TGCGCCAGCAGCCCAGGACAGCGGAATGAAAAACTGTTTTTT; CDR3 protein: CASSPGQRNEKLFF
D gene: -; J gene: TRBJ2-3; clone size: -; V gene: TRBV9; CDR3 DNA: TGTGCCAGCAGCGTAGAGGCGGGAAGCACAGATACGCAGTATTTT; CDR3 protein: CASSVEAGSTDTQYF
D gene: TRBD2; J gene: TRBJ2-7; clone size: -; V gene: TRBV5-5; CDR3 DNA: TGTGCCAGCAGCCAAGAAAGTCCTAGCGGCTTGGGATCCTACGAGCAGTACTTC; CDR3 protein: CASSQESPSGLGSYEQYF
D gene: TRBD2; J gene: TRBJ2-7; clone size: -; V gene: TRBV15; CDR3 DNA: TGTGCCACCAGCCGCCGGAGGGAGGGGTACTACGAGCAGTACTTC; CDR3 protein: CATSRRREGYYEQYF
D gene: TRBD1; J gene: TRBJ2-7; clone size: -; V gene: TRBV2; CDR3 DNA: TGTGCCAGCAGAGAGGGACAGGGTAGCTCCTACGAGCAGTACTTC; CDR3 protein: CASREGQGSSYEQYF
D gene: -; J gene: TRBJ1-2; clone size: medium-sized; V gene: TRBV5-1; CDR3 DNA: TGCGCCAGCAGGGGTCGGGGGTTCCCTCTAACTATGGGTTATTCCGGCTACACCTTC; CDR3 protein: CASRGRGFPLTMGYSGYTF
D gene: -; J gene: TRBJ2-1; clone size: -; V gene: TRBV9; CDR3 DNA: TGTGCCAGCAGCGTAGAACCCCTCCCCAACTACAATGAGCAGTTCTTC; CDR3 protein: CASSVEPLPNYNEQFF
D gene: TRBD2; J gene: TRBJ2-7; clone size: -; V gene: TRBV6-5; CDR3 DNA: TGTGCCAGCAGTTACCGCGGGAGTCGATACGAGCAGTACTTC; CDR3 protein: CASSYRGSRYEQYF
D gene: -; J gene: TRBJ2-7; clone size: -; V gene: TRBV11-2; CDR3 DNA: TGTGCCAGCAGTAGTTCGACGATACACGAGCAGTACTTC; CDR3 protein: CASSSSTIHEQYF
D gene: TRBD1; J gene: TRBJ1-2; clone size: -; V gene: TRBV2; CDR3 DNA: TGTGCCAGCCGGCCGGGACAGGGGAACTATGGCTACACCTTC; CDR3 protein: CASRPGQGNYGYTF
D gene: -; J gene: TRBJ1-5; clone size: -; V gene: TRBV11-2; CDR3 DNA: TGTGCCAGCAGCTTGGGGACGGGGGCAAATCAGCCCCAGCATTTT; CDR3 protein: CASSLGTGANQPQHF
D gene: TRBD2; J gene: TRBJ2-1; clone size: -; V gene: TRBV9; CDR3 DNA: TGTGCCAGCAGCGTAGAGGCTAGCGGGAGGGCGGGGTCCTACAATGAGCAGTTCTTC; CDR3 protein: CASSVEASGRAGSYNEQFF
D gene: TRBD1; J gene: TRBJ2-7; clone size: few; V gene: TRBV28; CDR3 DNA: TGTGCCAGCACCTTAAACCGGGACAGCTCCTACGAGCAGTACTTC; CDR3 protein: CASTLNRDSSYEQYF
D gene: -; J gene: TRBJ1-2; clone size: -; V gene: TRBV2; CDR3 DNA: TGTGCCAGCTGGGGGGAACGGGATGGCTACACCTTC; CDR3 protein: CASWGERDGYTF
D gene: TRBD2; J gene: TRBJ2-5; clone size: -; V gene: TRBV7-6; CDR3 DNA: TGTGCCAGCAGCTTAACCCCCCGACTAGCGGGAGAGAGAGAGACCCAGTACTTC; CDR3 protein: CASSLTPRLAGERETQYF
D gene: TRBD1; J gene: TRBJ1-4; clone size: -; V gene: TRBV5-6; CDR3 DNA: TGTGCCAGCAGAGGGACAGGTGAAAAACTGTTTTTT; CDR3 protein: CASRGTGEKLFF
D gene: -; J gene: TRBJ2-1; clone size: -; V gene: TRBV6-5; CDR3 DNA: TGTGCCAGCAGTTACTCCCAGGGAGTCAATGAGCAGTTCTTC; CDR3 protein: CASSYSQGVNEQFF
D gene: -; J gene: TRBJ1-2; clone size: -; V gene: TRBV15; CDR3 DNA: TGTGCCACCAGCAGTAGCAGGTTGTTGAACTATGGCTACACCTTC; CDR3 protein: CATSSSRLLNYGYTF
D gene: TRBD1; J gene: TRBJ2-5; clone size: -; V gene: TRBV2; CDR3 DNA: TGTGCCAGCAGTGGGCAGGGGGCGGAGACCCAGTACTTC; CDR3 protein: CASSGQGAETQYF
D gene: -; J gene: TRBJ1-1; clone size: -; V gene: TRBV6-6; CDR3 DNA: TGTGCCAGTAGTAAGGTAGAGAACACTGAAGCTTTCTTT; CDR3 protein: CASSKVENTEAFF
D gene: -; J gene: TRBJ1-1; clone size: -; V gene: TRBV15; CDR3 DNA: TGTGCCACCAGCAGTAAAGGGTCTGAAGCTTTCTTT; CDR3 protein: CATSSKGSEAFF
D gene: -; J gene: TRBJ2-7; clone size: -; V gene: TRBV28; CDR3 DNA: TGTGCCAGCAGTTCGACTCCTATGGGGTTGGGGGCCGAGCAGTACTTC; CDR3 protein: CASSSTPMGLGAEQYF
D gene: TRBD1; J gene: TRBJ1-5; clone size: -; V gene: TRBV28; CDR3 DNA: TGTGCCAGCAGCCCTGACAGGGGGGTTCAGCCCCAGCATTTT; CDR3 protein: CASSPDRGVQPQHF
D gene: TRBD1; J gene: TRBJ1-5; clone size: -; V gene: TRBV5-8; CDR3 DNA: TGTGCCAGCAGTTATGGACAGGCTAGCAATCAGCCCCAGCATTTT; CDR3 protein: CASSYGQASNQPQHF
D gene: TRBD1; J gene: TRBJ2-1; clone size: -; V gene: TRBV2; CDR3 DNA: TGTGCCAGCAGCGGGACAGGCGACTCCTACAATGAGCAGTTCTTC; CDR3 protein: CASSGTGDSYNEQFF
D gene: TRBD2; J gene: TRBJ2-7; clone size: -; V gene: TRBV7-2; CDR3 DNA: TGTGCCAGCAGCCCAAATCCCTGGCGGCGGGAGGCCGCCTACGAGCAGTACTTC; CDR3 protein: CASSPNPWRREAAYEQYF
D gene: TRBD1; J gene: TRBJ2-1; clone size: -; V gene: TRBV30; CDR3 DNA: TGTGCCTGGAGTGATCAGGGGGTGTCGCAGTTCTTC; CDR3 protein: CAWSDQGVSQFF